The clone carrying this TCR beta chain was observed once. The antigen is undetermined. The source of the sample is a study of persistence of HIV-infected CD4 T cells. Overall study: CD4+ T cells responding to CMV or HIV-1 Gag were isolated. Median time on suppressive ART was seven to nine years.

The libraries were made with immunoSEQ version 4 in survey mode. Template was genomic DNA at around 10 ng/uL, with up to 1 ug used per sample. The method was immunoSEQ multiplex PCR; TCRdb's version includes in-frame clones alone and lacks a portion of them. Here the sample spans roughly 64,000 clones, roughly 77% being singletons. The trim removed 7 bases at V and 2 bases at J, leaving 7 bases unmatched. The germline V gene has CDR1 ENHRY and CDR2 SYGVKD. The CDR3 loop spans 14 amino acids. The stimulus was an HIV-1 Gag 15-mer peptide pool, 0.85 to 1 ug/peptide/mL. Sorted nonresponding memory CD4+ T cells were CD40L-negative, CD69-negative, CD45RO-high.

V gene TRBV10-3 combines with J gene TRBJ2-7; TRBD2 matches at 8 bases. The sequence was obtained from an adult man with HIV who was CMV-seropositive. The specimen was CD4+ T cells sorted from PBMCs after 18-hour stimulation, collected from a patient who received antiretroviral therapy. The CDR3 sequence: CAIKLRGDAYEQYF. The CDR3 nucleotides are TGTGCCATCAAACTGCGGGGGGACGCCTACGAGCAGTACTTC.